This T cell receptor beta chain was documented in a study of Ad26.COV2.S vaccination and SARS-CoV-2 variants. In the study overall: Ad26.COV2.S given intramuscularly, once or twice 56 days apart. Overall study findings and caveats: Substantial response breadth was reportedly seen for spike-specific CD8+ and CD4+ T cells after vaccination. Participants in the vaccine arm had higher spike-specific TCR breadth; placebo recipients had lower.

The CDR3 is 12 amino acids. Looked up from germline, CDR1 is MNHEY and CDR2 is SVGAGI. Germline trimming cut 5 bases from V and 4 bases from J; bases unmatched to any gene: 2. Using immunoSEQ multiplex PCR, the repertoire was profiled, and TCRdb retains in-frame clones only, with some absent. The table includes 400,000 or so clones, 88% detected once. Described treatment: over 15 received Ad26.COV2.S at low or high dose, single or two shots; about 5 received placebo; per-sample allocation not given. Vaccine and placebo recipients were sampled on day 63 after the first injection. This adult donor, from Boston, was 18-55 years old. Details on this clone: The antigen remains undetermined.

The sample in question was peripheral blood, obtained in a trial of Ad26.COV2.S vaccine versus placebo. The origin of this receptor is a person aged 18 to 59 who received the Ad26.COV2.S COVID-19 vaccine or a placebo. The chain links TRBV6-5 to TRBJ2-7, with TRBD1 identical over 7 bases. The CDR3 reads CASSRDSYEQYF. CDR3 nucleotide sequence: TGTGCCAGCAGTCGGGACAGTTACGAGCAGTACTTC.